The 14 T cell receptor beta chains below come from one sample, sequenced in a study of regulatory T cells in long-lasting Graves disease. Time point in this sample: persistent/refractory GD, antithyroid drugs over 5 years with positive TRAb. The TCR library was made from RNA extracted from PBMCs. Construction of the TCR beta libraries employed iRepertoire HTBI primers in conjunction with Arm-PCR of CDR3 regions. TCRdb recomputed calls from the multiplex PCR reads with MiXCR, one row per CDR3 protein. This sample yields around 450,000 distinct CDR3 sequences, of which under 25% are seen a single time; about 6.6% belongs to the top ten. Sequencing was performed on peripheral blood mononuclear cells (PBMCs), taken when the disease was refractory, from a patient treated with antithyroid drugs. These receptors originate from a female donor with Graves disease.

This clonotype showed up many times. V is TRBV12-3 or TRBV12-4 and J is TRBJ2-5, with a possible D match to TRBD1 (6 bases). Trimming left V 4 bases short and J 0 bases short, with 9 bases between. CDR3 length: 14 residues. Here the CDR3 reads CASSWTEHQETQYF. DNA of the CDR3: TGTGCCAGCAGTTGGACAGAACACCAAGAGACCCAGTACTTC.

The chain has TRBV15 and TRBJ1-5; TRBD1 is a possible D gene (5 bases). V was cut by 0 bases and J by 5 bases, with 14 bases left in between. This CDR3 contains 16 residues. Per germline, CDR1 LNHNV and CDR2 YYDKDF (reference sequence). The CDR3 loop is CATSRDSLREDQPQHF. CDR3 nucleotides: TGTGCCACCAGCAGAGATTCTCTCAGGGAGGATCAGCCCCAGCATTTT. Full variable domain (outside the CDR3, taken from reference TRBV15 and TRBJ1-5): DAMVIQNPRYQVTQFGKPVTLSCSQTLNHNVMYWYQQKSSQAPKLLFHYYDKDFNNEADTPDNFQSRRPNTSFCFLDIRSPGLGDTAMYLCATSRDSLREDQPQHFGDGTRLSIL.

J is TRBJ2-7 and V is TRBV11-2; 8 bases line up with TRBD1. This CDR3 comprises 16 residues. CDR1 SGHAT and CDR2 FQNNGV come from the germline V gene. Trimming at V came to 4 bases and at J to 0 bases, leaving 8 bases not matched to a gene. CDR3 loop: CASSSPRQGSSYEQYF. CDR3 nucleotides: TGTGCCAGCAGCTCACCTCGACAGGGGAGCTCCTACGAGCAGTACTTC.

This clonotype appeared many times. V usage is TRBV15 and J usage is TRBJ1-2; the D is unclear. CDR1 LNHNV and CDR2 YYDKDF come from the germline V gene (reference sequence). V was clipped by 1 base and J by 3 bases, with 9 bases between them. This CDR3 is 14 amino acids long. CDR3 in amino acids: CATSRGVFDYGYTF. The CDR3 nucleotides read TGTGCCACCAGCAGAGGGGTTTTTGACTATGGCTACACCTTC.

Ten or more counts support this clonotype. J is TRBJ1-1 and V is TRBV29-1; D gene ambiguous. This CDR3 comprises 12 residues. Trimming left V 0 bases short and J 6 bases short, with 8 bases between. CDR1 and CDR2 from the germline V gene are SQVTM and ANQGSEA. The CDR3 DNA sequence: TGCAGCGTTGAAGAGGGTTGGGCTGAAGCTTTCTTT. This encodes CSVEEGWAEAFF.

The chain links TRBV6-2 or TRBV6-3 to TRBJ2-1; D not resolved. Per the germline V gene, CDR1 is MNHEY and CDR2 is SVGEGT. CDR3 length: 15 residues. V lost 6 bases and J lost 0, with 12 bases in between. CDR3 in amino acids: CASRPVLNSYNEQFF. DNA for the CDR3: TGTGCCAGCAGACCCGTCCTCAACTCCTACAATGAGCAGTTCTTC.

The CDR3 region is CASSLGTGGGGNQPQHF. Written as DNA, the CDR3 is TGCGCCAGCAGCTTGGGTACCGGGGGCGGGGGCAATCAGCCCCAGCATTTT. The chain has TRBV5-1 and TRBJ1-5; a weak D match, TRBD1 (6 bases). Germline-derived CDR1 and CDR2 are SGHRS and YFSETQ. Trimming stripped 0 bases from V and 2 bases from J, with 15 bases between. The CDR3 totals 17 residues.

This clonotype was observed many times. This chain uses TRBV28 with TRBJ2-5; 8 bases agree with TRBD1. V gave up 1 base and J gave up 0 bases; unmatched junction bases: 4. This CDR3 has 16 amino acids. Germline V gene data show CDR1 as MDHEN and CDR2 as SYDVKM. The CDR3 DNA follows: TGTGCCAGCAGTTTATCAACAGGGGGGTACCAAGAGACCCAGTACTTC. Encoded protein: CASSLSTGGYQETQYF. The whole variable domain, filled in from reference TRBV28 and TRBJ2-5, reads DVKVTQSSRYLVKRTGEKVFLECVQDMDHENMFWYRQDPGLGLRLIYFSYDVKMKEKGDIPEGYSVSREKKERFSLILESASTNQTSMYLCASSLSTGGYQETQYFGPGTRLLVL.

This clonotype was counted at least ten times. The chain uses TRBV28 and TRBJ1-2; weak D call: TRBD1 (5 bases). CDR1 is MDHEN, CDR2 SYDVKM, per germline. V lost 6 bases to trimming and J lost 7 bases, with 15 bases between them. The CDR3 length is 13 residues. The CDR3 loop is CASSPGALFGYTF. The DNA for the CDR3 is TGTGCCAGCAGCCCTGGGGCCCTTTTTGGCTACACCTTC.

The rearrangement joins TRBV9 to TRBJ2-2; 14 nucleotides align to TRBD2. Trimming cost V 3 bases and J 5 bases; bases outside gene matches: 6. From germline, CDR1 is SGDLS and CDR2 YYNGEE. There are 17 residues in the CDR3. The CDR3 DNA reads TGTGCCAGCAGCGCGGGACTAGCGGGAGTTGTGACCGGGGAGCTGTTTTTT. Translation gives CASSAGLAGVVTGELFF.

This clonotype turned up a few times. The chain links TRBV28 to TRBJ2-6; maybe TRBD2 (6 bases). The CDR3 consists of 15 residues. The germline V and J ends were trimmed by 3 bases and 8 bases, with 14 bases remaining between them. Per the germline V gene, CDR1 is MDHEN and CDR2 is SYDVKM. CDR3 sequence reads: CASSFGGLGPNVLTF. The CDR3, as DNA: TGTGCCAGCAGTTTCGGGGGACTCGGGCCCAACGTCCTGACTTTC.

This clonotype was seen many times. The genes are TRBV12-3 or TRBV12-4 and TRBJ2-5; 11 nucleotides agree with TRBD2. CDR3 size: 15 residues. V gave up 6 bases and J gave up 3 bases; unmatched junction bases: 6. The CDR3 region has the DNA TGTGCCAGCAGCCCCGCGGGACTAGCGGAAGAGACCCAGTACTTC. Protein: CASSPAGLAEETQYF.

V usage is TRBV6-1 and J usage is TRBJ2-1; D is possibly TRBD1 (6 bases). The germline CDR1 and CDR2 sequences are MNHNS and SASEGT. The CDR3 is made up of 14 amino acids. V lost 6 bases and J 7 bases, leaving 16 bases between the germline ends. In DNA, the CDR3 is TGTGCCAGCAGCGAGGGGGAGAGGAAGAATGAGCAGTTCTTC. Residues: CASSEGERKNEQFF.

CDR3 DNA sequence: TGTGCCAGCAGTGATCCGGGACAGGGGCGGTGGGGGGAGCTGTTTTTT. Amino acid sequence: CASSDPGQGRWGELFF. The V and J genes are TRBV2 and TRBJ2-2, with 10 bases fitting TRBD1. Germline assignment: CDR1 SNHLY and CDR2 FYNNEI. The trim removed 3 bases at V and 8 bases at J, leaving 9 bases unmatched. CDR3 length equals 16 residues.